The clone carrying this T cell receptor beta chain was seen ten or more times. The antigen remains unidentified. This entry is derived from a study of Graves' ophthalmopathy and Graves' hyperthyroidism. This CDR3 spans 14 amino acids. Trimming removed 3 bases from V and 5 bases from J, with 13 bases in between. Investigators amplified TCR beta CDR3 regions from RNA transcripts. The authors performed first-round RT-PCR with HTBI primers and then a second-round multiplex PCR. TCRdb passed the multiplex PCR reads through MiXCR, listing each CDR3 protein once. The data contain under 200,000 distinct CDR3 sequences, 30% to 45% of them singletons. Study-level points and caveats: Blood also harbored most expanded thyroid clonotypes above 0.001 frequency.

This sequence was found in a middle-aged woman with Graves' ophthalmopathy. The chain employs TRBV12-3 or TRBV12-4 and TRBJ2-5; the D gene is possibly TRBD1 (6 bases). Sequencing input: peripheral blood. The CDR3 loop is CASSFLGTGETQYF. In nucleotides, the CDR3 is TGTGCCAGCAGTTTCCTGGGTACAGGGGAGACCCAGTACTTC.